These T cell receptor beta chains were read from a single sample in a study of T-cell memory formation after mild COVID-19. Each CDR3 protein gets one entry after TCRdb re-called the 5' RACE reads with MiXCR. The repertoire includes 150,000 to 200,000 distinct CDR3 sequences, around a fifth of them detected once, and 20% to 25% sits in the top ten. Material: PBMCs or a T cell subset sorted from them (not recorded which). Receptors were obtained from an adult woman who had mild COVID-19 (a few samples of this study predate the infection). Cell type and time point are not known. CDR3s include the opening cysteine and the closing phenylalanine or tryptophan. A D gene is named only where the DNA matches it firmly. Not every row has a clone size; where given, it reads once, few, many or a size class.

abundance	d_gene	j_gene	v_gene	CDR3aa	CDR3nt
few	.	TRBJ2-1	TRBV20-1	CSAGQLVNEQFF	TGCAGTGCTGGTCAACTAGTAAATGAGCAGTTCTTC
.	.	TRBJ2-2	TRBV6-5	CASSISGANTGELFF	TGTGCCAGCAGCATTAGCGGAGCGAACACCGGGGAGCTGTTTTTT
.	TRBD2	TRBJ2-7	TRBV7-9	CASSSGLAGEMYEQYF	TGTGCCAGCAGCTCGGGACTAGCGGGAGAGATGTACGAGCAGTACTTC
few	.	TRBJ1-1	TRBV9	CASSVGGTPNTEAFF	TGTGCCAGCAGCGTAGGCGGGACACCGAACACTGAAGCTTTCTTT
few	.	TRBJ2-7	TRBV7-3	CASSPGNEQYF	TGTGCCAGCAGCCCAGGCAACGAGCAGTACTTC
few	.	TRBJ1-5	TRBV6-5	CASSYGNHQPQHF	TGTGCCAGCAGTTACGGAAATCATCAGCCCCAGCATTTT
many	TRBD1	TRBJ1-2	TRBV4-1	CASSQDPDYRGTF	TGCGCCAGCAGCCAGGACCCGGATTACAGGGGGACCTTC
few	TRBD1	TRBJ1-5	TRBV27	CASSPGQGFVNQPQHF	TGTGCCAGCAGTCCTGGACAGGGCTTCGTCAATCAGCCCCAGCATTTT
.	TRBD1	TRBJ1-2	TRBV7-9	CASSLEWDRAGYTF	TGTGCCAGCAGCCTCGAATGGGACAGGGCTGGCTACACCTTC
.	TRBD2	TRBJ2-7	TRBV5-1	CASSLADWPSGRAFGEQYF	TGCGCCAGCAGCTTGGCCGATTGGCCTTCGGGGAGGGCCTTCGGCGAGCAGTACTTC
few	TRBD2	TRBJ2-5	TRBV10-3	CAISDPWRTSGGIQETQYF	TGTGCCATCAGTGACCCGTGGAGGACAAGCGGGGGAATTCAAGAGACCCAGTACTTC
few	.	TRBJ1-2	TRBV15	CATSRDSPSWDGYTF	TGTGCCACCAGCAGAGATAGTCCTTCGTGGGATGGCTACACCTTC
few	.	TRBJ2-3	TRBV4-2	CASSVGGRGTDTQYF	TGTGCCAGCAGCGTTGGGGGGCGCGGCACAGATACGCAGTATTTT
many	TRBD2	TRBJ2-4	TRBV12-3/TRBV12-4	CASSTPGLAGGPWDKNIQYF	TGTGCCAGCAGTACGCCGGGACTAGCGGGAGGGCCGTGGGACAAAAACATTCAGTACTTC
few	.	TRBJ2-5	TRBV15	CATSRGSRVETQYF	TGTGCCACCAGCAGAGGATCCCGGGTAGAGACCCAGTACTTC
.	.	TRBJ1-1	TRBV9	CASSPWDGPTEAFF	TGTGCCAGCAGCCCTTGGGACGGACCCACTGAAGCTTTCTTT
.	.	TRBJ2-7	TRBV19	CASSIAGGSAYEQYF	TGTGCCAGTAGTATAGCGGGGGGCAGCGCCTACGAGCAGTACTTC
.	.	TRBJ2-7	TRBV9	CASSLGDQIKYF	TGTGCCAGCAGCCTCGGTGATCAAATTAAGTACTTC
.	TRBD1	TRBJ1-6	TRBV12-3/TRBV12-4	CASSRDRATSPLHF	TGTGCCAGCAGCAGGGACAGGGCGACGTCACCCCTCCACTTT
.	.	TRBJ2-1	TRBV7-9	CASSLDREVYNEQFF	TGTGCCAGCAGCTTAGACAGGGAGGTCTACAATGAGCAGTTCTTC
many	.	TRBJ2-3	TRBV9	CASSVEGGAPDTQYF	TGTGCCAGCAGCGTAGAGGGGGGGGCCCCAGATACGCAGTATTTT
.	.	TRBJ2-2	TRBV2	CASKGQGDRGELFF	TGTGCCAGCAAGGGTCAGGGAGATCGCGGGGAGCTGTTTTTT
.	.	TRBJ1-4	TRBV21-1	CAAMGRKLFF	TGTGCCGCGATGGGGCGAAAACTGTTTTTT
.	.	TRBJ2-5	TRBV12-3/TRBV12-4	CASSLDRDLGAETQYF	TGTGCCAGCAGTTTAGACCGGGACTTAGGGGCAGAGACCCAGTACTTC
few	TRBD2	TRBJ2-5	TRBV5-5	CASSPIAGWMETQYF	TGTGCCAGCAGCCCGATAGCGGGATGGATGGAGACCCAGTACTTC
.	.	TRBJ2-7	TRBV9	CASSVDGQGSSYEQYF	TGTGCCAGCAGCGTAGACGGGCAGGGGAGTTCCTACGAGCAGTACTTC
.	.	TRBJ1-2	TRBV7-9	CARSTSGGGYTF	TGTGCCAGAAGCACCTCAGGTGGTGGCTACACCTTC
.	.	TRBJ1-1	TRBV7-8	CASRSDSGAMNTEAFF	TGTGCCAGCAGATCAGACTCAGGGGCTATGAACACTGAAGCTTTCTTT
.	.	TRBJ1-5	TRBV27	CASSLRSSQPQHF	TGTGCCAGCAGTTTGAGGTCGAGCCAGCCCCAGCATTTT
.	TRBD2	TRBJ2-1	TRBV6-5	CASRFGTSGSQGNEQFF	TGTGCCAGCAGGTTCGGGACTAGCGGGAGTCAGGGAAATGAGCAGTTCTTC
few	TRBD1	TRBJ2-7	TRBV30	CAWTGQGNEQYF	TGTGCCTGGACCGGACAGGGCAACGAGCAGTACTTC
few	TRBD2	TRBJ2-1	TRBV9	CASSVGTSGSNEQFF	TGTGCCAGCAGCGTCGGGACTAGCGGGAGCAATGAGCAGTTCTTC
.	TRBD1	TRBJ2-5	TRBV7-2	CASSENPGGWETQYF	TGTGCCAGCAGCGAAAACCCAGGGGGCTGGGAGACCCAGTACTTC
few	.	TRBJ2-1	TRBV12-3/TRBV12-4	CASSLEEEANEQFF	TGTGCCAGCAGTTTAGAAGAGGAGGCCAATGAGCAGTTCTTC
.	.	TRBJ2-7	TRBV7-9	CASSASGSEQYF	TGTGCCAGCAGCGCGTCGGGGTCCGAGCAGTACTTC
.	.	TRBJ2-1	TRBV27	CASSLQDRYNEQFF	TGTGCCAGCAGTCTGCAGGACCGATACAATGAGCAGTTCTTC
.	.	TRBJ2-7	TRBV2	CASSGFGGYEQYF	TGTGCCAGCAGCGGGTTTGGGGGCTACGAGCAGTACTTC
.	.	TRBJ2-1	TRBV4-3	CASSRNRGTFYNEQFF	TGCGCCAGCAGCCGGAATAGGGGGACATTCTACAATGAGCAGTTCTTC
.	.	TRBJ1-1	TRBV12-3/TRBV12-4	CASSLAENTEAFF	TGTGCCAGCAGTTTAGCCGAGAACACTGAAGCTTTCTTT
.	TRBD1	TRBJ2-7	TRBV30	CAWSRDRVTEQYF	TGTGCCTGGTCTAGGGACAGGGTCACCGAGCAGTACTTC
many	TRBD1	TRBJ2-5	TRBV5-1	CASSSQTGDLETQYF	TGCGCCAGCAGCTCCCAGACAGGGGATTTGGAGACCCAGTACTTC
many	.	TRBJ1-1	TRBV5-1	CASSPGHLNTEAFF	TGTGCCAGTAGTCCGGGACACTTGAACACTGAAGCTTTCTTT
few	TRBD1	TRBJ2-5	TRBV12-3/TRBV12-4	CASSSRQGQETQYF	TGTGCCAGCAGTTCCAGACAGGGTCAAGAGACCCAGTACTTC
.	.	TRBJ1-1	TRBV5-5	CASRGLVTEAFF	TGTGCCAGCAGGGGTTTAGTTACTGAAGCTTTCTTT
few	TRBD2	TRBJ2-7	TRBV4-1	CASRYAGGPDEQYF	TGCGCCAGCAGATATGCGGGGGGCCCGGACGAGCAGTACTTC